What follows is one T cell receptor (beta chain) and its context. This clonotype has just a few counts. It lacks a known antigen. No quality values exist for individual bases; no much larger clone is one base distant. Multiplex touch-down PCR with a mixed TRB-A/B primer pool was used to amplify rearranged TRB sequences covering the V, D and J segments. Illumina adapters and sample indices were attached to the amplicons through two consecutive PCR reactions run with Phusion HS II polymerase. The amplicons were purified from gel with the NucleoSpin Gel and PCR Clean-up kit and then assessed with Qubit and an Agilent 2100 Bioanalyzer. Libraries were sequenced on an Illumina MiSeq using 600-cycle, single-indexed, paired-end runs. The authors' pipeline ran thus. TRB sequences were processed with MiXCR versions 2.12 and 3.0.5. Each unique CDR3 nucleotide sequence was treated as one clone, and only productive sequences with two or more reads were kept. The repertoire metrics were Shannon diversity, evenness, clonality (defined as one minus evenness), and alpha-parameterized diversity profiles covering alpha 0 to 5. The IGoR algorithm was used to compute generation probabilities of clones in paired pre- and post-chemotherapy samples. TCRdb passed the public sequencing reads through fastp at Q25 and MiXCR, retaining productive beta sequences. CDR3 protein duplicates are merged, each entry listing the most common genes and DNA. The V and J calls reflect TCRdb's pipeline rather than the authors' work. In all, the sample holds 10,000 to 15,000 distinct CDR3 sequences, and 35% to 40% of those were seen once. The ten largest clonotypes hold about 7% of the sample.

This specimen belongs to a study of T cell repertoires in aging, cancer and after chemotherapy (dated by TCRdb to the late 2010s). With respect to the entire study: Donors were distributed across six age groups ranging from 30 or younger to 70 or older, with at least three individuals included per group. Alongside approximately 97 healthy donors serving as a reference group, the cohort included some 220 cancer patients, of whom some 94 had hematological cancers and more than 110 had solid cancers. The complete dataset included around 9 million TCR reads. The study profiled peripheral blood TCR beta repertoires from healthy donors and cancer patients to examine immunoaging and T cell reconstitution after chemotherapy. TCR repertoires from healthy donor controls were recorded over periods of several months to years and showed clear clonal overlap between repeated samplings. General findings and caveats noted by the study authors: It was noted by the authors that conclusions about immunological memory after chemotherapy cannot be drawn from the repertoire data. In healthy donors, the decline in TCR diversity with age was mainly explained by loss of richness, whereas in cancer patients loss of evenness was also found to contribute. In both cancer cohorts, median generation probability rose over the chemotherapy interval, which suggests that the repertoire was reconstituted through rebound thymic output. Compared with age-matched healthy donors, untreated patients with either hematological or solid cancers had significantly lower TCR diversity in the blood along with higher clonality.

Instead of sorted cells or RNA, genomic DNA extracted from peripheral blood served as the source for amplifying TCR beta rearrangements. The CDR3 numbers 15 residues from cysteine through phenylalanine. Just CDR3 DNA is preserved here, 45 bases in frame from base 1. As encoded in the germline V gene (reference sequence), CDR1 is LNHNV while CDR2 is YYDKDF. V drops 2 bases and J drops 5 bases, leaving 15 bases in between. The sequence was collected from a human donor in good health. The donor label of this sample is uncertain. The sequenced sample consisted of blood. The receptor chain draws on TRBV15 and TRBJ1-2; the D gene remains uncertain. In nucleotides, the sequence is TGTGCCACCAGCAGACCCGGTGGGGTATATTATGGCTACACCTTC. Its protein is CATSRPGGVYYGYTF.